The clone carrying this T cell receptor beta chain has ten or more counts. Its cognate antigen is unknown. The germline V gene encodes CDR1 KGHDR and CDR2 SFDVKD. J lost 4 bases, V lost 2 bases, and 8 bases had no gene match. The CDR3 length is 16 residues. These data are taken from a study of T cells in Graves' hyperthyroidism and ophthalmopathy. Regarding the study as a whole: Blood samples included most of the expanded thyroid clonotypes exceeding 0.001. Patients with ophthalmopathy were separated from those with stable hyperthyroidism by a 13 V-J model.

What was amplified from RNA transcripts were TCR beta CDR3 regions. HTBI primers were used for first-round RT-PCR of the TCR CDR3. TCRdb ran MiXCR on the multiplex PCR reads and lists one entry per CDR3 protein. The sample carries about 480,000 distinct CDR3 sequences, around a quarter recorded once. The study based diagnoses on clinical symptoms, serum thyroxine and TRAb, thyroid ultrasound and orbital computed tomography. This chain connects TRBV24-1 to TRBJ2-5; 8 bases are a match to TRBD1. The sequenced sample consisted of blood. The TCR comes from a woman in her thirties with Graves' ophthalmopathy. The CDR3 sequence is CATSDSTTGARETQYF. The CDR3 nucleotides are TGTGCCACCAGTGATTCGACGACAGGGGCACGAGAGACCCAGTACTTC.